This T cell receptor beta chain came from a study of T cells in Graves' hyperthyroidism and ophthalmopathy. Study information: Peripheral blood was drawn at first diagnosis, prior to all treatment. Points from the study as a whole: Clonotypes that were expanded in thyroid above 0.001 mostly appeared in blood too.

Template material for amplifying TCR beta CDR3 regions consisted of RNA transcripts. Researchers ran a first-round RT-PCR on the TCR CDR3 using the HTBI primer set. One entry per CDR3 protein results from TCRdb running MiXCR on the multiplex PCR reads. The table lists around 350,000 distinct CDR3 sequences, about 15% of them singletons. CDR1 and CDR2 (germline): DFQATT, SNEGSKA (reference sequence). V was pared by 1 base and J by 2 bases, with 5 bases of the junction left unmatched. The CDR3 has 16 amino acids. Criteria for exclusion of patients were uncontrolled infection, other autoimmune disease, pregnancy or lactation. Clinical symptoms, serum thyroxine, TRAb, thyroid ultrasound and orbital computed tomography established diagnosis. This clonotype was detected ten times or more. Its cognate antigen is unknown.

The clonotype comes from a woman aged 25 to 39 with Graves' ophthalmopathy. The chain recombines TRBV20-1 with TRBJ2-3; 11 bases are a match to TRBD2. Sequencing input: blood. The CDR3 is CSARVGLAGITDTQYF. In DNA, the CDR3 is TGCAGTGCTAGAGTAGGACTAGCGGGTATCACAGATACGCAGTATTTT.